This T cell receptor beta chain was recorded in a study of T cell responses to AZD1222 COVID-19 vaccine. Looking at the study overall: Second-dose timings of about 4 or about 12 weeks were pooled.

V lost 4 bases and J lost 0, with 4 bases in between. Germline values: CDR1 LNHDA, CDR2 SQIVND (reference sequence). The CDR3 runs to 13 residues. Clones were sequenced by immunoSEQ multiplex PCR, and TCRdb holds only the in-frame ones, with some missing. The profile shows tens of thousands of clones, nearly 90% of them singletons. Only a few counts were recorded for this clone. The rearrangement uses TRBV19 and TRBJ1-3; no firm D call. The source of this sequence is an adult in good health. The material sequenced was peripheral blood, taken on day 0 of AZD1222 vaccination. Written as DNA, the CDR3 is TGTGCCAGTAGTACCGGCTCTGGAAACACCATATATTTT. This translates into CASSTGSGNTIYF.